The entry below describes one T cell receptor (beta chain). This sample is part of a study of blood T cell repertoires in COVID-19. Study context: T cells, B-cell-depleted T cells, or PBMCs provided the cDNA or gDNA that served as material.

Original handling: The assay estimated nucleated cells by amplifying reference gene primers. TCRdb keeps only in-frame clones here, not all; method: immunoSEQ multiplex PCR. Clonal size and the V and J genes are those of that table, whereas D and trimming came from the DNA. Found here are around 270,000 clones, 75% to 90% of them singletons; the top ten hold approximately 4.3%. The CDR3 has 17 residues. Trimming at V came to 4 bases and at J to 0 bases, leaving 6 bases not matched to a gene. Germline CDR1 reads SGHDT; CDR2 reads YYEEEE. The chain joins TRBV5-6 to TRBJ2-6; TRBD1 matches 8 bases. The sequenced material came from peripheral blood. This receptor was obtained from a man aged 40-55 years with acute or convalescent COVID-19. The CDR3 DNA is TGTGCCAGCAGCCCAGGGGACAGGCCCTCTGGGGCCAACGTCCTGACTTTC. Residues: CASSPGDRPSGANVLTF. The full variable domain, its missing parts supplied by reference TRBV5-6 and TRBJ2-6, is DAGVTQSPTHLIKTRGQQVTLRCSPKSGHDTVSWYQQALGQGPQFIFQYYEEEERQRGNFPDRFSGHQFPNYSSELNVNALLLGDSALYLCASSPGDRPSGANVLTFGAGSRLTVL.